This passage covers 20 T cell receptor beta chains from one sample sequenced in a study of T cell changes during pregnancy in multiple sclerosis. The repertoire was sequenced with immunoSEQ multiplex PCR; TCRdb's copy has only in-frame clones and lacks some. The data contain fewer than 35,000 clones, just over 90% of them singletons. Sequencing used CD8+ T cells from peripheral blood mononuclear cells, obtained in the second trimester of pregnancy. The receptors here all came from a female donor with multiple sclerosis, enrolled in a pregnancy study.

The chain joins TRBV5-1 to TRBJ2-3, with D possibly being TRBD2 (5 bases). The CDR3 is 14 residues long. The V and J ends lost 0 bases and 5 bases respectively, with 10 bases between them. Germline V lookup: CDR1 SGHRS, CDR2 YFSETQ. CDR3 sequence reads: CASSLVSGEDTQYF. CDR3 nucleotides: TGCGCCAGCAGCTTGGTGAGCGGCGAAGATACGCAGTATTTT. Full variable domain (missing parts from reference TRBV5-1 and TRBJ2-3): KAGVTQTPRYLIKTRGQQVTLSCSPISGHRSVSWYQQTPGQGLQFLFEYFSETQRNKGNFPGRFSGRQFSNSRSEMNVSTLELGDSALYLCASSLVSGEDTQYFGPGTRLTVL.

The CDR3 nucleotides are TGTGCCAGCAGCCCCAGACTAGAGGCGGGGATTGAGCAGTTCTTC. It encodes CASSPRLEAGIEQFF. J is TRBJ2-1 and V is TRBV14; TRBD2 is a possible D gene (6 bases). The ends were cut back, 4 bases at V and 9 bases at J, with 19 bases in the middle. Germline V gene data show CDR1 as SGHDN and CDR2 as FVKESK. The CDR3 consists of 15 residues.

Only one count was recorded for this clone. At one end the junction does not follow the germline gene, possibly because of a read error. The rearrangement joins TRBV19 to TRBJ1-2, with a weak D call TRBD1 (5 bases). From germline, CDR1 is LNHDA and CDR2 SQIVND (reference sequence). The CDR3 is made up of 12 amino acids. The CDR3 coding sequence is TGTGCCAGTAGTCTAGACAGCTATGGCTACACCTTC. Protein sequence: CASSLDSYGYTF.

This clone is a singleton in its sample. CDR3 region: CAISESGQGETDTQYF. The CDR3 nucleotides read TGTGCCATCAGTGAGTCGGGACAGGGGGAAACAGATACGCAGTATTTT. The chain is built from TRBV10-3 and TRBJ2-3; 11 bases agree with TRBD1. V lost 0 bases and J lost 3; bases outside the gene matches: 2. The CDR3 totals 16 residues. Germline values: CDR1 ENHRY, CDR2 SYGVKD.

In its sample, this clone ranks as medium-sized (0.01 to 0.1%). The chain uses TRBV7-9 and TRBJ1-5; D gene uncertain. Germline V lookup: CDR1 SEHNR, CDR2 FQNEAQ (reference sequence). The CDR3 spans 14 residues. V lost 4 bases, J lost 0 bases, and 7 bases lay in between. CDR3 sequence reads: CASSSVNSNQPQHF. CDR3 bases: TGTGCCAGCAGCTCAGTTAATAGCAATCAGCCCCAGCATTTT.

The chain carries TRBV27 and TRBJ2-2; no reliable D call. The germline gives CDR1 MNHEY, CDR2 SMNVEV (reference sequence). The V end was cut by 3 bases, the J end by 5 bases, with 10 bases between. CDR3 length equals 14 residues. Here the CDR3 reads CASSFVFATGELFF. DNA for the CDR3: TGTGCCAGCAGTTTCGTCTTCGCGACCGGGGAGCTGTTTTTT.

This clone occurred once. This rearrangement joins TRBV10-3 to TRBJ2-3, with D unresolved. CDR3 length equals 11 residues. CDR1 and CDR2 (germline): ENHRY, SYGVKD. Trimming shortened V by 10 bases and J by 4 bases, and 9 bases separated the two germline ends. CDR3: CATLVADTQYF. The CDR3 coding sequence is TGTGCCACCCTTGTTGCAGATACGCAGTATTTT.

The CDR3 sequence: CASGLGQGEAFF. The CDR3 nucleotides are TGTGCTAGTGGTTTGGGACAGGGTGAAGCTTTCTTT. This sequence joins TRBV12-5 and TRBJ1-1; 7 nucleotides agree with TRBD1. The CDR3 consists of 12 residues. V was pared by 1 base and J by 7 bases, with 0 bases of the junction left unmatched. Germline CDR1 and CDR2: LGHNT and FRNRAP.

The chain has TRBV7-6 and TRBJ2-3, with 7 bases matching TRBD2. This CDR3 has 16 residues. Germline CDR1 reads SGHVS; CDR2 reads FNYEAQ. With 5 bases clipped from V and 1 base from J, the junction kept 9 bases outside the gene matches. CDR3 sequence: CASSHPLATRTDTQYF. The CDR3 DNA reads as TGTGCCAGCAGCCACCCACTAGCGACGCGCACAGATACGCAGTATTTT.

The chain carries TRBV27 and TRBJ2-7; weak D call: TRBD2 (5 bases). The V end lost 0 bases, the J end lost 6 bases, and 9 bases lay between the germline ends. The V gene's germline CDR1 is MNHEY and CDR2 SMNVEV (reference sequence). This CDR3 is 13 amino acids long. In nucleotides, the CDR3 is TGTGCCAGCAGTTTATCGGTAGAGGGCGAGCAGTACTTC. Translation: CASSLSVEGEQYF.

The chain uses TRBV27 and TRBJ1-5; 8 bases are shared with TRBD1. Germline V lookup: CDR1 MNHEY, CDR2 SMNVEV (reference sequence). CDR3 length equals 14 residues. V dropped 6 bases and J dropped 7; count of bases not matched to a gene: 8. CDR3 nucleotide sequence: TGTGCCAGCAGCCAGACAGGGGCCTTGCAGCCCCAGCATTTT. The encoded protein is CASSQTGALQPQHF.

V gene TRBV4-1 combines with J gene TRBJ2-1; weak D call: TRBD2 (5 bases). The V gene lost 1 base and the J gene lost 4 bases, with 11 bases spanning the gap. CDR3 size: 15 residues. CDR1 is MGHRA and CDR2 is YSYEKL in the germline V gene. CDR3 protein: CASSQVQAEYNEQFF. CDR3 sequence (DNA): TGCGCCAGCAGCCAAGTGCAAGCGGAGTACAATGAGCAGTTCTTC.

The chain joins TRBV7-2 to TRBJ2-7; 9 positions match TRBD2. J gave up 3 bases and V 5 bases, and 5 bases lay outside the gene matches. The CDR3 sequence is 14 residues long. CDR1 is SGHTA and CDR2 is FQGNSA in the germline V gene. The CDR3 coding sequence is TGTGCCAGCAGCATGACTAGCGGCAACTACGAGCAGTACTTC. Protein sequence: CASSMTSGNYEQYF.

The chain has TRBV4-3 and TRBJ1-3; D may be TRBD1 (6 bases). CDR1 LGHNA and CDR2 YSLEER come from the germline V gene. Trimming removed 1 base from V and 0 bases from J, with 13 bases in between. The CDR3 spans 17 residues. Written as DNA, the CDR3 is TGCGCCAGCAGCCAAGCTCCGGACAGAAGCTCTGGAAACACCATATATTTT. Encoded protein: CASSQAPDRSSGNTIYF.

The DNA for the CDR3 is TGTGCCAGCAGCACCGCGGACAGGGCACGGGACACTGAAGCTTTCTTT. Residues: CASSTADRARDTEAFF. V and J are TRBV7-4 and TRBJ1-1, with 8 bases fitting TRBD1. This CDR3 has 16 amino acids. Germline lookup yields CDR1 SGHVT and CDR2 SQSDAQ. With V trimmed by 5 bases and J by 3 bases, 11 bases remained unmatched.

This clone has a single count. V usage is TRBV13 and J usage is TRBJ2-1; D is possibly TRBD2 (5 bases). Germline V gives CDR1 PRHDT, CDR2 FYEKMQ (reference sequence). This CDR3 region has 15 residues. V lost 2 bases and J 8 bases, leaving 16 bases between the germline ends. CDR3 bases: TGTGCCAGCAGCTTAAACGGGCTGCGGGCACATGAGCAGTTCTTC. Translation: CASSLNGLRAHEQFF.

This clone has only one observation. The chain joins TRBV10-1 to TRBJ1-3, with TRBD1 matching over 8 bases. V gave up 10 bases and J gave up 0 bases; unmatched junction bases: 5. The CDR3 runs to 14 residues. Germline CDR1 is WNHNN and CDR2 is SYGVQD (reference sequence). As DNA, the CDR3 is TGCGCCACCCCGGACAGGGACTCTGGAAACACCATATATTTT. Translation gives CATPDRDSGNTIYF.

This clone was recorded once. J is TRBJ2-5 and V is TRBV7-6; TRBD2 matches 10 bases. Germline trimming cut 2 bases from V and 4 bases from J; bases unmatched to any gene: 4. The V gene's germline CDR1 is SGHVS and CDR2 FNYEAQ. The CDR3 totals 15 residues. The CDR3 protein is CASSLPSGSGETQYF. The CDR3, as DNA: TGTGCCAGCAGCTTACCTAGCGGGAGTGGAGAGACCCAGTACTTC.

This chain connects TRBV12-5 to TRBJ1-2, with D possibly TRBD1 on 6 matching bases. The CDR3 totals 15 residues. Between the trimmed V and J ends, which lost 3 bases and 4 bases, there was a span of 15 bases. Germline values: CDR1 LGHNT, CDR2 FRNRAP. This CDR3 reads CASGFPTGMSYGYTF. As DNA, the CDR3 is TGTGCTAGTGGTTTTCCGACAGGAATGAGCTATGGCTACACCTTC.

The chain links TRBV2 to TRBJ1-1; perhaps TRBD1 as D (5 bases). CDR3 length: 12 residues. CDR1 is SNHLY, CDR2 FYNNEI, per germline. V was shortened by 7 bases and J by 6 bases, with 12 bases between the two germline ends. The CDR3 DNA follows: TGTGCCAGCATCGGTCAAGGGGCTGAAGCTTTCTTT. This encodes CASIGQGAEAFF.